What follows is one T cell receptor (beta chain) and its context. Its specific antigen is unknown. The record has no base qualities; no much larger clone is one base away. These data are taken from a study of T cell responses to AZD1222 COVID-19 vaccine (dated by TCRdb to about 2021). As for the study more broadly: TCR sequencing covered roughly 230 trial participants: about 210 given two doses of AZD1222 and approximately 26 given two doses of MenACWY control vaccine. Trial participants were enrolled into age subgroups of 18-55, 56-69 and 70-plus years, which contained roughly 140, 27 and 60 TCR-sequenced participants, respectively.

V lost 6 bases and J lost 2 bases; the stretch between them is 11 bases long. Reading from cysteine to phenylalanine, the CDR3 counts 13 amino acids. CDR3 DNA is the only sequence kept; it has 39 bases, read in frame from the first base. CDR1 and CDR2 are drawn from the germline V gene: LGHNT, FRNRAP. The time point label corresponds to: about 28 days (+/-7) after the second vaccine dose. Because spike-specific TCR depth and breadth did not differ between the two schedules, AZD1222 recipients who got a second dose at roughly 4 weeks were pooled with those who got a second dose at roughly 12 weeks. Samples from vaccinated people were obtained from the UK trials COV001 and COV002, which included a single-blind randomized controlled phase 2/3 trial of AZD1222 (ChAdOx1 nCoV-19) in healthy adults. For TCRbeta chain sequencing, PBMC samples from trial participants were taken at day 0 and at day 28 after the second dose.

Findings and caveats that apply to the study as a whole: Conclusions about previously exposed vaccinees are limited, since just six AZD1222 recipients were seropositive for SARS-CoV-2 at baseline. No day 14 peak-response samples were available, so repertoires were characterized only after the peak T cell response. Epitopes outside the regions mutated in the B.1.351 and B.1.1.7 variants were reportedly recognized by nearly half of the unique spike-specific TCRs. CD4 TCRs associated with the vaccine covered the entire spike protein, and the dominant responses were in regions 160-218 and 743-854. Participants were mostly white British, with more females than males. The authors suggested clonal diversity may have been underestimated. The 56-69-year group was small, and its depth increase did not reach significance, likely because of low power. After two AZD1222 doses, both the breadth and the depth of spike-specific TCRs were significantly higher than at day 0 and than in MenACWY recipients.

The CDR3 regions of human TCRbeta chains were subjected to immunosequencing. The paper's processing steps were these. TCRs in the repertoires were compared against a reference library of SARS-CoV-2-specific TCRs that had been generated with the MIRA antigen-specificity platform. Breadth was defined as the fraction of unique TCRs that were SARS-CoV-2-associated, and depth was defined as the fraction of total T cells that were SARS-CoV-2-associated. Using the MIRA data, every spike-specific TCR was mapped to the spike region that the TCR reacted to and assigned to either a CD4 or a CD8 class. Log10-transformed breadth and depth values were compared by one-way ANOVA with Sidak's multiple comparisons tests. TCRdb took over this immuneACCESS table, retaining in-frame rearrangements with V and J assigned. Such tables are incomplete; in checked studies, under half of the missing clones stem from an unresolved V gene, and the remainder is unexplained. V and J calls and clone size come straight from that table; D and trimming were deduced from the DNA. The sample yields about 85,000 clones; roughly 85% were counted once. More than 4% of the sample goes to the ten largest clones.

The sequence is built from TRBV12-5 and TRBJ2-7, with the D gene too uncertain to name. This receptor was identified in an adult who received the AZD1222 COVID-19 vaccine. The sample in question was peripheral blood, obtained 28 days after the second AZD1222 dose. CDR3 loop: CASGYDGPYEQYF. The nucleotides are TGTGCTAGTGGATACGACGGCCCCTACGAGCAGTACTTC. The variable domain in full, with residues beyond the CDR3 obtained from the reference TRBV12-5 and TRBJ2-7 genes, is DARVTQTPRHKVTEMGQEVTMRCQPILGHNTVFWYRQTMMQGLELLAYFRNRAPLDDSGMPKDRFSAEMPDATLATLKIQPSEPRDSAVYFCASGYDGPYEQYFGPGTRLTVT.